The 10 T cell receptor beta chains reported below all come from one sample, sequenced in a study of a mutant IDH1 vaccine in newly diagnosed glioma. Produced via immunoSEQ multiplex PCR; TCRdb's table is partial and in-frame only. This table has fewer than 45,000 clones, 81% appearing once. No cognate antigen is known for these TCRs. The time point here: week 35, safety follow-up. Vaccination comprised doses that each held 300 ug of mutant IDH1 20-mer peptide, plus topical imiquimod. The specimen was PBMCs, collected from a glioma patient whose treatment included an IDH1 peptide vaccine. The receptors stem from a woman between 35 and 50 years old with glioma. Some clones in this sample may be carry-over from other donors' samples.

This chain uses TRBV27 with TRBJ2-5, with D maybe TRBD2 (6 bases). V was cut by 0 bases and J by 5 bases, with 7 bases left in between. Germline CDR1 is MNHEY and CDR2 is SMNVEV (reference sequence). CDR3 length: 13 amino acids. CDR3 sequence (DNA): TGTGCCAGCAGTTTATCGGGGGGTGAGACCCAGTACTTC. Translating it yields CASSLSGGETQYF.

The CDR3 here is CASTNRHGPSNQPQHF. The CDR3 DNA sequence: TGTGCCAGTACCAACAGACACGGCCCTAGCAATCAGCCCCAGCATTTT. The J gene is TRBJ1-5, the V gene TRBV19; D is uncertain. Trimming took off 7 bases at V and 0 bases at J, with 16 bases between the two ends. Germline V gene sequence: CDR1 LNHDA, CDR2 SQIVND (reference sequence). The CDR3 runs to 16 residues.

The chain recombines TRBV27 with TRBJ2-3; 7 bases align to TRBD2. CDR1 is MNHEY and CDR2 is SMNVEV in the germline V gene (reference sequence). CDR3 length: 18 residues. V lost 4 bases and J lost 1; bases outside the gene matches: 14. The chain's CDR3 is CASSSPRGGRGGTDTQYF. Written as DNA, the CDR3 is TGTGCCAGCAGTTCACCGAGGGGCGGGAGAGGGGGCACAGATACGCAGTATTTT.

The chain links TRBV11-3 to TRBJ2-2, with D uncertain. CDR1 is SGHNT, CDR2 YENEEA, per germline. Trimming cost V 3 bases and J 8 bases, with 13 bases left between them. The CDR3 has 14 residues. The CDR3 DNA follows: TGTGCCAGCAGCTTGAAACCCGACGCGGGGGAGCTGTTTTTT. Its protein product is CASSLKPDAGELFF. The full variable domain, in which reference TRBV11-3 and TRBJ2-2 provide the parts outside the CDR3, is EAGVVQSPRYKIIEKKQPVAFWCNPISGHNTLYWYLQNLGQGPELLIRYENEEAVDDSQLPKDRFSAERLKGVDSTLKIQPAELGDSAVYLCASSLKPDAGELFFGEGSRLTVL.

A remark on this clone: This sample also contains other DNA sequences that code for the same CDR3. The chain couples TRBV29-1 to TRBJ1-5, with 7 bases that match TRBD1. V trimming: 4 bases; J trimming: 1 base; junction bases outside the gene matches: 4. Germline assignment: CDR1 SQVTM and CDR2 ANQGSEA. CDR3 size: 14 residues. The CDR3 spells CSVVLGGSNQPQHF. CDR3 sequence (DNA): TGCAGCGTTGTTTTAGGGGGCAGCAATCAGCCCCAGCATTTT. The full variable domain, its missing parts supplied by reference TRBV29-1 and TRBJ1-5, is SAVISQKPSRDICQRGTSLTIQCQVDSQVTMMFWYRQQPGQSLTLIATANQGSEATYESGFVIDKFPISRPNLTFSTLTVSNMSPEDSSIYLCSVVLGGSNQPQHFGDGTRLSIL.

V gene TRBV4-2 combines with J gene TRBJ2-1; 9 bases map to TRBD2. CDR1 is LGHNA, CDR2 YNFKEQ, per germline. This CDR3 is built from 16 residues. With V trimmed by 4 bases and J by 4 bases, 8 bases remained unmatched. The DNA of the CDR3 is TGTGCCAGCAGCCGCCCAGCAGCGGGGGGATACAATGAGCAGTTCTTC. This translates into CASSRPAAGGYNEQFF.

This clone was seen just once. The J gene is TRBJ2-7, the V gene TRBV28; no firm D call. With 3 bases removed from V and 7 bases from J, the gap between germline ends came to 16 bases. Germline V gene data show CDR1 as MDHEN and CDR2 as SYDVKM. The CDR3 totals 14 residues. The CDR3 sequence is CASSFAPQPMEQYF. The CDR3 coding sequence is TGTGCCAGCAGTTTCGCACCCCAGCCGATGGAGCAGTACTTC.

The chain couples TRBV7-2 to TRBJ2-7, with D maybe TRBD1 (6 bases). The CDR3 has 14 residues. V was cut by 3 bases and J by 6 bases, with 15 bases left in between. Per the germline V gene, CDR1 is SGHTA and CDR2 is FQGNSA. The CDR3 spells CASSFGTSESEQYF. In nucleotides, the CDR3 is TGTGCCAGCAGCTTCGGGACATCAGAGAGCGAGCAGTACTTC.

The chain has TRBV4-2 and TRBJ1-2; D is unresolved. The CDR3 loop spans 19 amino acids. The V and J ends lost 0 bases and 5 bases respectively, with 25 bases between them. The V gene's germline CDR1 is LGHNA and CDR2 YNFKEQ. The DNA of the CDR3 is TGTGCCAGCAGCCAAGAAGGGAGAATCTCGACTCCGATTCCTTATGGCTACACCTTC. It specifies CASSQEGRISTPIPYGYTF.

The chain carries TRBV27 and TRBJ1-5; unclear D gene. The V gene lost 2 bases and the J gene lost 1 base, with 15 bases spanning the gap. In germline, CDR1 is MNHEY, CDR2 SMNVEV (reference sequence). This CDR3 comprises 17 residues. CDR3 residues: CASSLVVGLESNQPQHF. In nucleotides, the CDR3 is TGTGCCAGCAGTTTAGTTGTAGGACTGGAGAGCAATCAGCCCCAGCATTTT.